A single sample gave rise to the 27 T cell receptor beta chains below, sequenced in a study of naive and memory T cell subsets. Study-level findings and limits: A few larger clonotypes appeared in naive repertoires, especially CD8, possibly memory cells re-expressing CD45RA.

An equimolar mix of two oligonucleotides served as the beta constant-region primer for TRBC1 and TRBC2. Four rounds of PCR amplified the ligated cDNA using nested alpha and beta constant-region primers plus SP2. Using its own MiXCR run on the UMI-ligation and nested PCR reads, TCRdb lists one record per CDR3 protein. The table has roughly 97,000 distinct CDR3 sequences, about 15% seen once. No cognate antigen is known for these TCRs. Sequenced: naive CD8+ T cells from blood. Source of these receptors: a human donor in good health.

This clonotype was seen a single time. This chain uses TRBV9 with TRBJ1-5; D is ambiguous. V gave up 0 bases and J gave up 4 bases, with 8 bases separating them. This CDR3 has 14 amino acids. The germline V gene encodes CDR1 SGDLS and CDR2 YYNGEE. The CDR3 here is CASSVGSDNQPQHF. Here the CDR3 DNA reads TGTGCCAGCAGCGTAGGGTCGGATAATCAGCCCCAGCATTTT. Together with reference TRBV9 and TRBJ1-5, the CDR3 gives the full variable domain: DSGVTQTPKHLITATGQRVTLRCSPRSGDLSVYWYQQSLDQGLQFLIQYYNGEERAKGNILERFSAQQFPDLHSELNLSSLELGDSALYFCASSVGSDNQPQHFGDGTRLSIL.

The chain recombines TRBV7-8 with TRBJ2-3; 9 nucleotides line up with TRBD1. CDR1 is SGHVS, CDR2 FQNEAQ, per germline. The trim removed 5 bases at V and 1 base at J, leaving 7 bases unmatched. CDR3 size: 16 residues. The CDR3 DNA sequence: TGTGCCAGCAGCCAAATTACAGGGGGCCGCACAGATACGCAGTATTTT. Protein product: CASSQITGGRTDTQYF.

V and J are TRBV9 and TRBJ2-1; 10 bases match TRBD2. The germline V gene has CDR1 SGDLS and CDR2 YYNGEE. V lost 0 bases to trimming and J lost 7 bases; unmatched junction nucleotides: 13. The CDR3 sequence is 18 residues long. CDR3 sequence reads: CASSVAPKREGQNNEQFF. In DNA, the CDR3 is TGTGCCAGCAGCGTAGCTCCTAAGCGGGAGGGCCAGAATAATGAGCAGTTCTTC.

This clonotype showed up just a few times. The rearrangement uses TRBV7-8 and TRBJ2-5, with D tentatively TRBD1 (5 bases). CDR3 length equals 14 residues. Germline values: CDR1 SGHVS, CDR2 FQNEAQ. The V end was cut by 5 bases, the J end by 2 bases, with 12 bases between. CDR3 coding DNA: TGTGCCAGCAGCCCAACAGGTCTGCAAGAGACCCAGTACTTC. Translated: CASSPTGLQETQYF.

CDR3 sequence reads: CASSVTGTSGSDEQFF. CDR3 nucleotide sequence: TGTGCCAGCAGCGTAACCGGGACTAGCGGGTCGGATGAGCAGTTCTTC. The chain recombines TRBV9 with TRBJ2-1; 12 positions agree with TRBD2. Germline lookup yields CDR1 SGDLS and CDR2 YYNGEE. CDR3 length equals 16 residues. The trim removed 1 base at V and 8 bases at J, leaving 7 bases unmatched.

V usage is TRBV28 and J usage is TRBJ1-2, with 8 bases identical to TRBD1. Germline V gene data show CDR1 as MDHEN and CDR2 as SYDVKM. This CDR3 is 15 amino acids long. V shed 5 bases, J shed 4 bases, and the junction held 9 bases outside the gene matches. The CDR3 is CASSAWDRRFYGYTF. As DNA, the CDR3 is TGTGCCAGCAGTGCCTGGGACAGGAGATTCTATGGCTACACCTTC.

V gene TRBV19 combines with J gene TRBJ1-5, with TRBD1 as a possible D gene (5 bases). Germline-derived CDR1 and CDR2 are LNHDA and SQIVND (reference sequence). Trimming took off 5 bases at V and 4 bases at J, with 12 bases between the two ends. The CDR3 is 14 residues long. CDR3 amino acids: CASSAGTQNQPQHF. Written as DNA, the CDR3 is TGTGCCAGTAGTGCCGGGACGCAAAATCAGCCCCAGCATTTT.

The gene calls are TRBV7-9 and TRBJ2-1, with 10 bases fitting TRBD2. V lost 4 bases, J lost 9 bases, and 15 bases stayed unmatched. The CDR3 is made up of 17 amino acids. Germline-derived CDR1 and CDR2 are SEHNR and FQNEAQ (reference sequence). Written as DNA, the CDR3 is TGTGCCAGCAGCTACCATAGCTCTCCTAGCGGGGGTTTTGAGCAGTTCTTC. As protein: CASSYHSSPSGGFEQFF.

This clonotype appeared many times. The chain employs TRBV3-1 and TRBJ2-2; D ambiguous. V dropped 1 base and J dropped 4 bases, with 10 bases sitting between them. The germline V gene encodes CDR1 LGHDT and CDR2 YNNKEL (reference sequence). CDR3 length: 15 residues. DNA of the CDR3: TGTGCCAGCAGCCAAGTCCAGGAAAGCACCGGGGAGCTGTTTTTT. Its translation is CASSQVQESTGELFF.

This clonotype was seen many times. The chain recombines TRBV11-2 with TRBJ2-7; D is undetermined. Deletions cut 6 bases from V and 0 bases from J, with 12 bases between. From germline, CDR1 is SGHAT and CDR2 FQNNGV. The CDR3 extends over 14 amino acids. CDR3 nucleotides: TGTGCCAGCAGGGGCATCAGGAGCTCCTACGAGCAGTACTTC. Protein sequence: CASRGIRSSYEQYF. The full variable domain, its missing parts supplied by reference TRBV11-2 and TRBJ2-7, is EAGVAQSPRYKIIEKRQSVAFWCNPISGHATLYWYQQILGQGPKLLIQFQNNGVVDDSQLPKDRFSAERLKGVDSTLKIQPAKLEDSAVYLCASRGIRSSYEQYFGPGTRLTVT.

CDR3 protein: CASSQDPGSTDTQYF. The DNA for the CDR3 is TGCGCCAGCAGCCAAGACCCGGGGAGCACAGATACGCAGTATTTT. This rearrangement joins TRBV4-3 to TRBJ2-3; perhaps TRBD2 as D (5 bases). The CDR3 spans 15 residues. Trimming took off 0 bases at V and 0 bases at J, with 7 bases between the two ends. The germline CDR1 and CDR2 sequences are LGHNA and YSLEER.

The rearrangement links TRBV7-9 to TRBJ2-7; D uncertain. Germline-derived CDR1 and CDR2 are SEHNR and FQNEAQ (reference sequence). The length of the CDR3 is 14 residues. Trimming took 3 bases from V and 4 from J, leaving 13 bases between them. This CDR3 is CASSLGGFLYEQYF. The CDR3 bases are TGTGCCAGCAGCTTGGGTGGATTCTTGTACGAGCAGTACTTC.

This clonotype appeared a few times. This sequence joins TRBV9 and TRBJ2-7, with 7 bases lining up with TRBD1. The germline V gene encodes CDR1 SGDLS and CDR2 YYNGEE. The V segment lost 3 bases and the J segment 9 bases; nucleotides outside the gene matches: 9. CDR3 length: 13 amino acids. The CDR3 region has the DNA TGTGCCAGCAGCGACGACGACAGGGTCGGGCAGTACTTC. Amino acids: CASSDDDRVGQYF. Filled out from reference TRBV9 and TRBJ2-7, the complete variable domain reads DSGVTQTPKHLITATGQRVTLRCSPRSGDLSVYWYQQSLDQGLQFLIQYYNGEERAKGNILERFSAQQFPDLHSELNLSSLELGDSALYFCASSDDDRVGQYFGPGTRLTVT.

This clonotype came up a few times. V usage is TRBV27 and J usage is TRBJ2-3; TRBD2 matches 16 bases. From germline, CDR1 is MNHEY and CDR2 SMNVEV (reference sequence). This CDR3 is built from 21 residues. Trimming removed 5 bases from V and 3 bases from J; junction bases left unmatched: 17. CDR3 loop: CASSLPSPGTSGGARTDTQYF. The CDR3 DNA sequence: TGTGCCAGCAGTCTTCCTTCCCCCGGGACTAGCGGGGGGGCTAGAACAGATACGCAGTATTTT.

This clonotype showed up just a few times. The chain recombines TRBV12-3 or TRBV12-4 with TRBJ2-1; D is perhaps TRBD1 (5 bases). This CDR3 is 14 amino acids long. Trimming cost V 8 bases and J 7 bases, with 18 bases left between them. CDR3 in DNA: TGTGCCAGCGCCAGACTGGGGCCGGGTAATGAGCAGTTCTTC. Its translation is CASARLGPGNEQFF.

The gene calls are TRBV7-9 and TRBJ1-1; D unresolved. V gave up 0 bases and J gave up 7 bases, with 6 bases separating them. The CDR3 sequence is 12 residues long. CDR1 and CDR2 (germline): SEHNR, FQNEAQ (reference sequence). The CDR3 reads CASSLAMGEAFF. Written as DNA, the CDR3 is TGTGCCAGCAGCTTAGCCATGGGTGAAGCTTTCTTT.

The chain joins TRBV18 to TRBJ2-7, with 7 bases that match TRBD2. Losses at the gene ends were 5 bases for V and 2 bases for J; bases not matched to a gene: 9. Germline assignment: CDR1 KGHSH and CDR2 LQKENI. This CDR3 region has 15 residues. DNA of the CDR3: TGTGCCAGCTCATTTCCACCGCGGGGGACCTACGAGCAGTACTTC. Protein sequence: CASSFPPRGTYEQYF.

In its sample, this clonotype was seen a few times. This sequence joins TRBV3-1 and TRBJ2-1; TRBD2 agrees at 13 bases. The CDR3 length is 19 residues. The V and J ends lost 0 bases and 5 bases, in that order; junction bases with no gene match: 10. Germline CDR1 and CDR2: LGHDT and YNNKEL (reference sequence). The CDR3 spells CASSQEGGPGLAGNNEQFF. As DNA, the CDR3 is TGTGCCAGCAGCCAAGAAGGGGGACCGGGACTAGCGGGAAACAATGAGCAGTTCTTC.

The table lists this clonotype with a few counts. This chain joins TRBV5-1 and TRBJ2-5; D gene ambiguous. The V gene lost 0 bases and the J gene lost 4 bases, with 13 bases spanning the gap. This CDR3 is built from 15 residues. Germline-derived CDR1 and CDR2 are SGHRS and YFSETQ. The CDR3 sequence is CASSLAGLPGETQYF. CDR3 in DNA: TGCGCCAGCAGCTTGGCCGGTCTGCCGGGAGAGACCCAGTACTTC.

This clonotype was seen only a few times. The chain is built from TRBV5-6 and TRBJ2-7; perhaps TRBD1 as D (6 bases). CDR1 and CDR2 from the germline V gene are SGHDT and YYEEEE. V dropped 0 bases and J dropped 0 bases, with 10 bases sitting between them. The CDR3 covers 15 residues. The CDR3, as DNA: TGTGCCAGCAGCTTGGGACAGGCGAGCTCCTACGAGCAGTACTTC. Residues: CASSLGQASSYEQYF.

This clonotype was counted between two and nine times. This chain uses TRBV4-3 with TRBJ1-1, with unresolved D. The ends were cut back, 4 bases at V and 4 bases at J, with 10 bases in the middle. CDR1 and CDR2 (germline): LGHNA, YSLEER. The CDR3 loop spans 13 amino acids. CDR3 region: CASSRTTGTEAFF. As DNA, the CDR3 is TGCGCCAGCAGCCGGACGACGGGCACTGAAGCTTTCTTT.

The gene calls are TRBV10-3 and TRBJ2-3; TRBD2 matches 10 bases. Germline CDR1 is ENHRY and CDR2 is SYGVKD. V lost 3 bases and J lost 6; bases outside the gene matches: 12. The CDR3 length is 17 residues. The CDR3: CAISELAGGGLLDTQYF. The CDR3 DNA reads TGTGCCATCAGTGAATTAGCGGGAGGAGGCCTCCTGGATACGCAGTATTTT.

The chain couples TRBV12-3 or TRBV12-4 to TRBJ1-1; D possibly corresponds to TRBD1 (5 bases). The CDR3 length is 14 residues. Trimming left V 3 bases short and J 1 base short, with 9 bases between. CDR3 bases: TGTGCCAGCAGTTTCTTCGGGGGGAACACTGAAGCTTTCTTT. It yields the protein CASSFFGGNTEAFF.

The genes are TRBV27 and TRBJ2-3; D possibly corresponds to TRBD2 (6 bases). The CDR3 loop spans 14 amino acids. Germline V gene data show CDR1 as MNHEY and CDR2 as SMNVEV (reference sequence). Trimming cost V 4 bases and J 1 base, with 9 bases left between them. The CDR3 DNA is TGTGCCAGCAGTTCTCCTAGCGGCACAGATACGCAGTATTTT. It yields the protein CASSSPSGTDTQYF.

The table lists this clonotype with a few counts. This CDR3 is CASSSMTINYGYTF. The CDR3 DNA reads as TGTGCCAGCAGCTCCATGACCATTAACTATGGCTACACCTTC. V usage is TRBV7-9 and J usage is TRBJ1-2, with D hard to call. V lost 4 bases, J lost 1 base, and 10 bases lay in between. The germline V gene has CDR1 SEHNR and CDR2 FQNEAQ (reference sequence). The CDR3 sequence is 14 residues long.

This clonotype was counted a few times. The V gene is TRBV12-3 or TRBV12-4, the J gene TRBJ1-2; unclear D gene. Deletions cut 7 bases from V and 2 bases from J, with 26 bases between. The CDR3 is made up of 18 amino acids. The CDR3 protein is CASTPWILPQPGNYGYTF. The CDR3, as DNA: TGTGCCAGCACGCCCTGGATTCTACCACAACCGGGGAACTATGGCTACACCTTC.

A few counts support this clonotype. This chain uses TRBV29-1 with TRBJ2-1, with 9 bases aligning to TRBD2. CDR3 size: 16 residues. Per the germline V gene, CDR1 is SQVTM and CDR2 is ANQGSEA. Losses at the gene ends were 1 base for V and 5 bases for J; bases not matched to a gene: 9. CDR3 loop: CSVEGSGGTPNNEQFF. CDR3 nucleotide sequence: TGCAGCGTTGAAGGTAGCGGGGGCACCCCCAACAATGAGCAGTTCTTC.